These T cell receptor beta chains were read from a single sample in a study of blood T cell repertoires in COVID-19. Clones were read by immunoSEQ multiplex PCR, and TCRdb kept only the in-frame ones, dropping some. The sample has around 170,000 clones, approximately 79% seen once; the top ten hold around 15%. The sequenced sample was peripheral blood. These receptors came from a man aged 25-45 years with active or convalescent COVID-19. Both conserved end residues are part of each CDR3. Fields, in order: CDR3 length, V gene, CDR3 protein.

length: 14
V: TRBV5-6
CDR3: CASTGPGQSTEAFF

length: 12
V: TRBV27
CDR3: CASKEANYGYTF

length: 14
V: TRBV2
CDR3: CASGQGGSNQPQHF

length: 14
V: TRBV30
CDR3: CAWSSSGQGTGYTF

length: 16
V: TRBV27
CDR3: CASSYTGVWNTGELFF

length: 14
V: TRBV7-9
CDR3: CASSPSAASYEQYF

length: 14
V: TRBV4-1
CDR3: CASSPQVMNTEAFF

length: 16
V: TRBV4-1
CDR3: CASSPIQRGGTGELFF

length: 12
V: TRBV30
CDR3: CAWSPLNTEAFF

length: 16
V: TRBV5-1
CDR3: CASSGGIGAGGTEAFF

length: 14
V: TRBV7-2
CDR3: CASSPQGGQETQYF

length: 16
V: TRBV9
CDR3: CASSVVAQGAGNTIYF

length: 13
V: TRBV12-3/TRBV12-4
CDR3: CASSAEGGTEAFF

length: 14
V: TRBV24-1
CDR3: CATSQDRENTEAFF

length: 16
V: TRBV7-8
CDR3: CASSSWGGRVYNEQFF

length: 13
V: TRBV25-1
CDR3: CASSDSFYTEAFF

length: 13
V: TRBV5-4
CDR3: CASRDRRNEKLFF

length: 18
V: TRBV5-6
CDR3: CASSLNLGQGRVWETQYF

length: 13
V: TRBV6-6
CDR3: CASSYSAEYEQYF

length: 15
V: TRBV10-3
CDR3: CAISESWSSYNEQFF

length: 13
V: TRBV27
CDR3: CASSSAVAGELFF

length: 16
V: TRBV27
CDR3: CASSLSFVGENTEAFF

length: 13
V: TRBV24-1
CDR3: CATSHHGGETQYF

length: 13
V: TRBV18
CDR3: CASSPDKNYGYTF

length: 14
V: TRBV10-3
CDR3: CAIRETSRGNTIYF

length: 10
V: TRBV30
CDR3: CAEGNEKLFF

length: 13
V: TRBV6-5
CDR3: CASRPGGQETQYF

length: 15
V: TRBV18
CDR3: CASSPRDTSSYEQYF

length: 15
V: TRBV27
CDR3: CASSLLAQGALGYTF

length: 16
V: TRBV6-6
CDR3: CASSPLADRSGNTIYF

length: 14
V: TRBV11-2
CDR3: CASSPNRSPYEQYF

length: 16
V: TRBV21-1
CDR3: CASSPRAGGELSGYTF

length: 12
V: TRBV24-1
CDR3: CATSDSDRDQHF

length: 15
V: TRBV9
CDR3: CASSAGWSMNTEAFF

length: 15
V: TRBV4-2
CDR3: CASSQVYLAGNEQFF

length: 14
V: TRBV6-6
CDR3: CASTTSGGENIQYF

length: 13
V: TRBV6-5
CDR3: CASSYYPRTEAFF

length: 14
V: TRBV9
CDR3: CASSADPWGAEAFF

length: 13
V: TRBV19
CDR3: CASDSAAGQPQHF